This T cell receptor (beta chain) was sequenced for a study of blood T cells in healthy people across ages (dated by TCRdb to the mid-2010s). Turning to the overall study: In model experiments, roughly one uniquely barcoded TCR beta cDNA molecule per two T cells was captured by template switching. Age-related changes in TCR beta repertoire diversity were measured in the study by deep sequencing normalized with unique cDNA molecular identifiers. The donors were divided into four age groups: young (average about 15 years), middle-aged (around 37), aged (about 62) and long-lived (more than 75). Donors of different ages were randomly distributed across sequencing lanes to avoid experimental bias. For two donors (one aged 18 to 30 and one aged 80 or older), the study analyzed two additional independent replicas of 1 million unique cDNA reads from the same blood draw.

Results the study describes overall, beyond this receptor: Since profiling was done on bulk unsorted PBMCs, naive and antigen-experienced compartments could not be conclusively compared. The percentage of naive T cells measured by flow cytometry correlated strongly with observed TCR beta diversity. Because the CMV infection status of the donors was unknown, age-related changes in expanded clonotypes may potentially have been confounded. Estimates of total diversity from one million sequenced T cells were regarded as lower bounds and underestimates. As age increased, observed TCR beta diversity per million T cells dropped in a roughly linear way, and a significant reduction was already evident by age roughly 36. Compared with the aged group, the long-lived group had more naive CD4+ T cells, fewer expanded clones and increased TCR diversity, a pattern suggesting age selection.

CDR1 and CDR2 are read off the germline V gene as SGHTA and FQGNSA. The CDR3, cysteine through phenylalanine, is 12 amino acids long. Just CDR3 DNA is preserved here, 36 bases in frame from base 1. V drops 5 bases and J drops 12 bases, leaving 16 bases in between. Regarding this clonotype: The antigen it recognizes is unknown. The sample holds no much larger clone one base away, and base qualities are not on file.

The donors were roughly 38 Caucasian individuals from Russia, aged roughly 6 to 100 years, who were systemically healthy. Each donor gave ten milliliters of peripheral blood, collected into EDTA-treated Vacutainer tubes. PBMCs were isolated by Ficoll-Paque density-gradient centrifugation, with at least 6 million obtained per sample. Trizol reagent was used to extract total RNA from PBMCs, with at least 5.5 micrograms per sample. Naive CD45RAhigh/CD27high T cell percentages were measured by flow cytometry on a PBMC aliquot from every donor. The library was prepared using 5' RACE. Sequencer: Illumina HiSeq 2500. A second PCR of about 6 to 11 cycles was performed with a sample-barcoded 5' primer and a J-beta primer mix. A unique molecular identifier was introduced onto each TCR beta cDNA molecule by a template-switch 5' adaptor carrying 12 random nucleotides. Each sample yielded at least 2.5 million CDR3-containing paired-end reads. First-strand cDNA was synthesized from all RNA with the Mint cDNA synthesis kit, primed by a TRBC-specific oligonucleotide. Following uracil-DNA glycosylase treatment, all cDNA underwent a first 18-cycle PCR with the universal primers M1SS and BC2_uni_R. As for the authors' bioinformatics: Normalization of each sample was performed by random selection of 1 million high-quality reads, each carrying a distinct molecular identifier. Instead of being binned into consensus sequences, reads with shared molecular identifiers were discarded. CDR3 identification, clonotype clustering and error correction used MiTCR with a Q25 quality threshold and the strictest error-elimination algorithm. Lower-bound total TCR beta diversity was estimated with a nonparametric unseen species model using Euler transformation. The public reads were reprocessed in TCRdb via fastp at Q25 and MiXCR, keeping in-frame beta chains. All rows with the same CDR3 protein become a single entry with the most common DNA and genes. Here the V and J calls rest on TCRdb's processing, not on the authors' analysis. This sample is represented by about 580,000 distinct CDR3 sequences; more than 45% of them were singletons. 20% to 25% of the sample goes to the ten largest clones.

The rearranged segments are TRBV7-2 and TRBJ1-2; there is no confident call for the D gene. The sample taken for sequencing was blood. This TCR came from an elderly man in good health. The CDR3 here reads CASSISDARHTF. The DNA is as follows: TGTGCCAGCAGCATCTCGGACGCTAGGCACACCTTC.